These 10 T cell receptor beta chains share one sample of origin, sequenced in a study of immune cell composition in non-small cell lung cancer. TCRdb's copy holds only in-frame clones and misses some; the assay was immunoSEQ multiplex PCR. The table includes some 9,200 clones, approximately 74% detected once. The sequenced material came from lung tumor tissue. These TCRs come from a human donor with non-small cell lung cancer.

There are a few counts of this clone. The CDR3: CASSRDIGWAYGYTF. For the CDR3, the DNA is TGTGCCAGCAGCCGCGACATAGGGTGGGCCTATGGCTACACCTTC. The chain is built from TRBV28 and TRBJ1-2; D gene unclear. This CDR3 contains 15 residues. V was trimmed by 6 bases and J by 4 bases, leaving 18 bases between them. CDR1 and CDR2 (germline): MDHEN, SYDVKM.

V and J are TRBV7-3 and TRBJ1-3; no definite D call. The ends were cut back, 1 base at V and 0 bases at J, with 4 bases in the middle. The CDR3 loop spans 14 amino acids. Germline lookup yields CDR1 SGHTA and CDR2 FQGTGA. For the CDR3, the DNA is TGTGCCAGCAGCTTAAGTAACTCTGGAAACACCATATATTTT. Protein product: CASSLSNSGNTIYF.

This chain uses TRBV6-1 with TRBJ1-4; D not resolved. There are 13 residues in the CDR3. The ends were cut back, 3 bases at V and 5 bases at J, with 7 bases in the middle. Germline values: CDR1 MNHNS, CDR2 SASEGT. The CDR3 sequence is CASSEAENEKLFF. In DNA form, the CDR3 reads TGTGCCAGCAGTGAGGCGGAAAATGAAAAACTGTTTTTT.

V is TRBV27 and J is TRBJ1-2, with D possibly matching TRBD1 (6 bases). V lost 0 bases and J 4 bases, leaving 18 bases between the germline ends. The germline V gene has CDR1 MNHEY and CDR2 SMNVEV (reference sequence). The CDR3 loop spans 17 amino acids. As DNA, the CDR3 is TGTGCCAGCAGTTTATCCGGTCAGAGCCGAGGGGGCTATGGCTACACCTTC. It translates to CASSLSGQSRGGYGYTF.

This clone was counted a single time. V is TRBV5-6 and J is TRBJ2-7; 10 bases map to TRBD2. The CDR3 sequence is 16 residues long. Trimming at V came to 0 bases and at J to 0 bases, leaving 3 bases not matched to a gene. Germline V gene lookup returns CDR1 SGHDT and CDR2 YYEEEE. The CDR3 region is CASSLGVAGGSYEQYF. The CDR3 coding sequence is TGTGCCAGCAGCTTGGGGGTAGCGGGGGGCTCCTACGAGCAGTACTTC.

The V call is TRBV15, the J call TRBJ2-5, with a weak D call TRBD1 (6 bases). The germline V and J ends were trimmed by 0 bases and 5 bases, with 16 bases remaining between them. The CDR3 spans 16 residues. Germline-derived CDR1 and CDR2 are LNHNV and YYDKDF (reference sequence). The CDR3 DNA reads as TGTGCCACCAGCAGAGATGGCAGGGGATGGTGGGAGACCCAGTACTTC. Protein: CATSRDGRGWWETQYF. Drawing the rest from reference TRBV15 and TRBJ2-5, the complete variable domain is DAMVIQNPRYQVTQFGKPVTLSCSQTLNHNVMYWYQQKSSQAPKLLFHYYDKDFNNEADTPDNFQSRRPNTSFCFLDIRSPGLGDTAMYLCATSRDGRGWWETQYFGPGTRLLVL.

The V and J genes are TRBV18 and TRBJ1-1; D is possibly TRBD1 (6 bases). The CDR3 extends over 13 amino acids. Germline V CDR1 and CDR2: KGHSH, LQKENI. Trimming shortened V by 3 bases and J by 7 bases, and 12 bases separated the two germline ends. The CDR3 reads CASSPSGDNEAFF. The CDR3, as DNA: TGTGCCAGCTCACCGTCCGGGGACAATGAAGCTTTCTTT.

V is TRBV7-2 and J is TRBJ2-2, with no clear D. The CDR3 sequence is 14 residues long. The germline CDR1 and CDR2 sequences are SGHTA and FQGNSA. The germline V and J ends were trimmed by 2 bases and 4 bases, with 8 bases remaining between them. The CDR3 here is CASSLRQTTGELFF. The DNA of the CDR3 is TGTGCCAGCAGCTTAAGGCAGACCACCGGGGAGCTGTTTTTT.

J is TRBJ1-3 and V is TRBV14, with D possibly being TRBD1 (5 bases). The germline V gene encodes CDR1 SGHDN and CDR2 FVKESK. This CDR3 is 15 amino acids long. V was shortened by 2 bases and J by 3 bases, with 11 bases between the two germline ends. In DNA, the CDR3 is TGTGCCAGCAGCCAAACCGGGACGTTTGGAAACACCATATATTTT. Protein sequence: CASSQTGTFGNTIYF.

The rearrangement joins TRBV19 to TRBJ1-1, with 10 bases fitting TRBD1. Germline loops: CDR1 LNHDA, CDR2 SQIVND (reference sequence). After removal of 4 bases from V and 2 bases from J, the junction contained 10 bases not matched to a gene. The CDR3 runs to 17 residues. The CDR3 region is CASSTTRDRGGNTEAFF. CDR3 nucleotides: TGTGCCAGTAGTACGACCCGGGACAGGGGAGGAAACACTGAAGCTTTCTTT. The full variable domain, rest sourced from reference TRBV19 and TRBJ1-1, is DGGITQSPKYLFRKEGQNVTLSCEQNLNHDAMYWYRQDPGQGLRLIYYSQIVNDFQKGDIAEGYSVSREKKESFPLTVTSAQKNPTAFYLCASSTTRDRGGNTEAFFGQGTRLTVV.